Listed below are T cell receptor beta chains from one sample, sequenced in a study of cytomegalovirus exposure and HLA in healthy donors. The table came from immunoSEQ multiplex PCR; TCRdb's copy has only in-frame clones and leaves some out. The sample includes approximately 240,000 clones, about 89% of them seen just once. Input material: PBMCs. The origin of the receptors is a woman aged 18-35 years in good health and CMV-seronegative. Both conserved end residues are part of each CDR3. Fields, in order: V gene, D gene, J gene, clone size, CDR3 DNA, CDR3 protein. D genes are given only for firm matches. The size field is filled for only some rows; it gives once, few, many or a size class.

TRBV5-1	TRBD1	TRBJ1-1	once	TGCGCCAGCAGCACCTCGACAGGGTCGGAAACTGAAGCTTTCTTT	CASSTSTGSETEAFF
TRBV29-1	TRBD2	TRBJ2-1	-	TGCAGCGTTAGAGCGGGGGGGCCTAATGAGCAGTTCTTC	CSVRAGGPNEQFF
TRBV27	-	TRBJ2-5	-	TGTGCCAGCAGTTCCCTAGGGACTGGACAAGAGACCCAGTACTTC	CASSSLGTGQETQYF
TRBV15	-	TRBJ1-2	few	TGTGCCACCAGCAGAGATAAACAGGGACGGGGCTACACCTTC	CATSRDKQGRGYTF
TRBV7-9	-	TRBJ2-7	-	TGTGCCAGTACCCCCGGCAGGGATTCCTACGAGCAGTACTTC	CASTPGRDSYEQYF
TRBV7-2	TRBD1	TRBJ2-7	-	TGTGCCAGCAGTGTAACCGGGACAGGGGCCTACGAGCAGTACTTC	CASSVTGTGAYEQYF
TRBV27	-	TRBJ2-5	-	TGTGCCAGCAGTCCCGGACACGCGCCGCGAGAGACCCAGTACTTC	CASSPGHAPRETQYF
TRBV4-3	-	TRBJ1-2	-	TGCGCCAGCAGCCAAGCAACGGGCTATGGCTACACCTTC	CASSQATGYGYTF
TRBV7-6	-	TRBJ2-7	-	TGTGCCAGCAGCTTAGACAGTTCCTACGAGCAGTACTTC	CASSLDSSYEQYF
TRBV19	-	TRBJ2-3	-	TGTGCCAGTAGTACTAGCACAGATACGCAGTATTTT	CASSTSTDTQYF
TRBV29-1	TRBD2	TRBJ2-3	-	TGCAGCGTCACTAGCGGGACAAGAGATACGCAGTATTTT	CSVTSGTRDTQYF
TRBV11-2	TRBD2	TRBJ2-3	-	TGTGCCAGCAGCTTAACGGGAGGAGGGTCCTCTACGCAGTATTTT	CASSLTGGGSSTQYF
TRBV25-1	TRBD1	TRBJ1-1	-	TGTGCCAGCAGCGGGACAGGGAGGGGCACTGAAGCTTTCTTT	CASSGTGRGTEAFF
TRBV7-9	-	TRBJ1-1	few	TGTGCCAGCAGCTCGCAGGGTGATACTGAAGCTTTCTTT	CASSSQGDTEAFF
TRBV29-1	TRBD2	TRBJ2-7	once	TGCAGCGTATGGACTAGCGGGAGTATGGAGCAGTACTTC	CSVWTSGSMEQYF
TRBV6-6	-	TRBJ1-6	-	TGTGCCAGCAGCGGACAGCTAGATTCACCCCTCCACTTT	CASSGQLDSPLHF
TRBV14	-	TRBJ1-1	-	TGTGCCAGCAGCCAAGAGAGGCTACCTAACACTGAAGCTTTCTTT	CASSQERLPNTEAFF
TRBV7-9	TRBD1	TRBJ1-1	-	TGTGCCAGCAGCTCAACAGGGGGCCGAAACACTGAAGCTTTCTTT	CASSSTGGRNTEAFF
TRBV9	-	TRBJ2-3	-	TGTGCCAGCAGCGTAGGAGGCACAGATACGCAGTATTTT	CASSVGGTDTQYF
TRBV4-3	-	TRBJ2-1	-	TGCGCCAGCAGCCAGGACTCGCACAATGAGCAGTTCTTC	CASSQDSHNEQFF
TRBV27	-	TRBJ1-4	-	TGTGCCAGCAGTTTGTTTAGGGGGGAAAAACTGTTTTTT	CASSLFRGEKLFF
TRBV7-8	-	TRBJ1-2	-	TGTGCCAGCAGCCCTCGCGGACTGAGCTATGGCTACACCTTC	CASSPRGLSYGYTF
TRBV5-1	TRBD1	TRBJ1-5	-	TGCGCCAGCAGCTTGGGGACAGGAGGTTTCAATCAGCCCCAGCATTTT	CASSLGTGGFNQPQHF
TRBV19	-	TRBJ2-1	-	TGTGCCAGTAGTATGCTTGCCCGGGAGCAGTTCTTC	CASSMLAREQFF
TRBV30	TRBD1	TRBJ1-4	-	TGTGCCTGGAGATTCAGGGGGCCAATCGGTGAAAAACTGTTTTTT	CAWRFRGPIGEKLFF
TRBV15	TRBD1	TRBJ1-2	-	TGTGCCACCAGCGAGGACAGGGGACCTGGAGGCTACACCTTC	CATSEDRGPGGYTF
TRBV13	-	TRBJ1-3	-	TGTGCCAGCAAAGACAGTGGGAACACCATATATTTT	CASKDSGNTIYF